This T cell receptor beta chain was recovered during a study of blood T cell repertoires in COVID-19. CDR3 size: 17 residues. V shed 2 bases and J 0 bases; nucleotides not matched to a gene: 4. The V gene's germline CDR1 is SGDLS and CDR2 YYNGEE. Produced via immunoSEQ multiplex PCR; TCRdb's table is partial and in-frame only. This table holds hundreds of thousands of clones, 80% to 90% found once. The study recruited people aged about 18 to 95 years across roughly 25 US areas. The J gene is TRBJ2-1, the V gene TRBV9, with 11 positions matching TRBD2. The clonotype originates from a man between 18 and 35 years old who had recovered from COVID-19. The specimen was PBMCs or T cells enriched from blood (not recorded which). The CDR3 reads CASSVGLADSSYNEQFF. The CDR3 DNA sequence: TGTGCCAGCAGCGTGGGACTAGCGGATAGCTCCTACAATGAGCAGTTCTTC.